The 11 T cell receptor beta chains reported below all come from one sample, sequenced in a study of cytotoxic CD8 clonotypes in ibrutinib-treated CLL. Assay: immunoSEQ multiplex PCR; the TCRdb copy retains only in-frame clones and omits some. The sample has approximately 200,000 clones, roughly 72% seen once. Sequenced material: PBMCs, taken after 24 months of ibrutinib treatment. Source of these receptors: a human donor with chronic lymphocytic leukemia.

V gene TRBV7-8 combines with J gene TRBJ2-1, with no clear D. Trimming left V 2 bases short and J 10 bases short, with 15 bases between. This CDR3 has 14 residues. Germline CDR1 SGHVS, CDR2 FQNEAQ. The CDR3 DNA reads as TGTGCCAGCAGCTTACAGGTTACGGGCAAGGAGCAGTTCTTC. Residues: CASSLQVTGKEQFF.

This chain uses TRBV6-6 with TRBJ2-2; D is uncertain. The length of the CDR3 is 16 residues. CDR1 and CDR2 (germline): MNHNY, SVGAGI (reference sequence). V lost 2 bases, J lost 3 bases, and 13 bases lay in between. DNA of the CDR3: TGTGCCAGCAGTTACCAATCAGGACGGTACACCGGGGAGCTGTTTTTT. Its protein is CASSYQSGRYTGELFF.

This clone was found a few times. DNA for the CDR3: TGTGCCAGCAGCCTAGTCCAGGGTGCCAATCAGCCCCAGCATTTT. Its protein is CASSLVQGANQPQHF. The chain couples TRBV4-2 to TRBJ1-5; TRBD1 might be the D (5 bases). Trimming shortened V by 4 bases and J by 3 bases, and 13 bases separated the two germline ends. The CDR3 spans 15 residues. Per the germline V gene, CDR1 is LGHNA and CDR2 is YNFKEQ.

Turning to this clone: Different DNA sequences within this sample yield the same CDR3. The chain recombines TRBV5-4 with TRBJ2-7; no clear D gene. The germline V gene has CDR1 SGHNT and CDR2 YYREEE (reference sequence). This CDR3 has 11 amino acids. The V end lost 0 bases, the J end lost 4 bases, and 2 bases lay between the germline ends. CDR3: CASSLGYEQYF. CDR3 in DNA: TGTGCCAGCAGCTTGGGGTACGAGCAGTACTTC. The full variable domain, its missing parts supplied by reference TRBV5-4 and TRBJ2-7, is ETGVTQSPTHLIKTRGQQVTLRCSSQSGHNTVSWYQQALGQGPQFIFQYYREEENGRGNFPPRFSGLQFPNYSSELNVNALELDDSALYLCASSLGYEQYFGPGTRLTVT.

The chain recombines TRBV7-2 with TRBJ2-1; no clear D. The CDR3 extends over 11 amino acids. Trimming left V 0 bases short and J 15 bases short, with 9 bases between. Per germline, CDR1 SGHTA and CDR2 FQGNSA. The CDR3 sequence: CASSLATALFF. The CDR3 DNA sequence: TGTGCCAGCAGCTTAGCCACAGCCTTGTTCTTC.

The chain couples TRBV29-1 to TRBJ2-2; perhaps TRBD1 as D (5 bases). In germline, CDR1 is SQVTM, CDR2 ANQGSEA. The V and J ends lost 3 bases and 3 bases respectively, with 8 bases between them. This CDR3 region has 13 residues. CDR3 in DNA: TGCAGCGTTGAGGGGCAGGACACCGGGGAGCTGTTTTTT. This encodes CSVEGQDTGELFF.

This sequence joins TRBV7-6 and TRBJ2-5; D may be TRBD2 (7 bases). The CDR3 extends over 14 amino acids. CDR1 and CDR2 (germline): SGHVS, FNYEAQ. CDR3 DNA sequence: TGTGTCTGTGGGGGGGCGGGGAGGGAAGAGACCCAGTACTTC. Encoded protein: CVCGGAGREETQYF. The full variable domain, in which reference TRBV7-6 and TRBJ2-5 provide the parts outside the CDR3, is GAGVSQSPRYKVTKRGQDVALRCDPISGHVSLYWYRQALGQGPEFLTYFNYEAQQDKSGLPNDRFSAERPEGSISTLTIQRTEQRDSAMYRCVCGGAGREETQYFGPGTRLLVL.

The chain employs TRBV25-1 and TRBJ2-1; D is undetermined. V was shortened by 6 bases and J by 1 base, with 7 bases between the two germline ends. Germline V lookup: CDR1 MGHDK, CDR2 SYGVNS. This CDR3 comprises 13 residues. This chain's CDR3 is CASRSGSYNEQFF. CDR3 sequence (DNA): TGTGCCAGCAGATCAGGATCCTACAATGAGCAGTTCTTC.

This chain joins TRBV4-3 and TRBJ1-5, with D possibly TRBD1 on 6 matching bases. The CDR3 spans 14 residues. V shed 0 bases and J shed 5 bases, with 8 bases lying between them. Germline V gives CDR1 LGHNA, CDR2 YSLEER. CDR3 region: CASSQDRGDQPQHF. As DNA, the CDR3 is TGCGCCAGCAGCCAAGACAGGGGTGATCAGCCCCAGCATTTT.

The chain recombines TRBV9 with TRBJ2-1; tentatively, D is TRBD1 or TRBD2 (6 bases each). Germline V gene lookup returns CDR1 SGDLS and CDR2 YYNGEE. The CDR3 is 16 amino acids. V lost 3 bases and J lost 4, with 17 bases in between. The CDR3 nucleotides read TGTGCCAGCAGCGCACAAGGGGGGAATAGGTACAATGAGCAGTTCTTC. Translation gives CASSAQGGNRYNEQFF.

The chain joins TRBV5-1 to TRBJ2-5; 10 bases align to TRBD1. The CDR3 has 14 residues. Germline V gives CDR1 SGHRS, CDR2 YFSETQ. The V segment lost 4 bases and the J segment 6 bases; nucleotides outside the gene matches: 6. As DNA, the CDR3 is TGCGCCAGCAGCCAGACAGGGGGCGCGAAGACCCAGTACTTC. It encodes CASSQTGGAKTQYF. Full variable domain (missing parts from reference TRBV5-1 and TRBJ2-5): KAGVTQTPRYLIKTRGQQVTLSCSPISGHRSVSWYQQTPGQGLQFLFEYFSETQRNKGNFPGRFSGRQFSNSRSEMNVSTLELGDSALYLCASSQTGGAKTQYFGPGTRLLVL.